Shown below are 27 T cell receptor beta chains from a single sample sequenced in a study of T cell responses to AZD1222 COVID-19 vaccine. The assay was immunoSEQ multiplex PCR, and TCRdb's table has in-frame clones only and misses some. In the table there are around 130,000 clones, 93% of which are singletons. The source was peripheral blood, collected on day 0 of AZD1222 vaccination. All receptors derive from an adult in good health.

This chain links TRBV7-9 with TRBJ1-3; tentatively, D is TRBD1 (6 bases). V dropped 6 bases and J dropped 4 bases, with 16 bases sitting between them. The CDR3 extends over 15 amino acids. Germline V CDR1 and CDR2: SEHNR, FQNEAQ (reference sequence). The CDR3 DNA follows: TGTGCCAGCAGTCAAACCGGGACAATCGGAAACACCATATATTTT. Translation gives CASSQTGTIGNTIYF.

V gene TRBV3-1 (or the pseudogene TRBV3-2) combines with J gene TRBJ1-3; D perhaps matches TRBD1 (6 bases). CDR1 is LGHDT, CDR2 YNNKEL, per germline (reference sequence). Trimming removed 3 bases from V and 2 bases from J, with 17 bases in between. The CDR3 spans 17 residues. The CDR3 DNA follows: TGTGCCAGCAGCCAGGGCCCTCAGGGGTCCCCTGGAAACACCATATATTTT. Its translation: CASSQGPQGSPGNTIYF.

J is TRBJ2-7 and V is TRBV29-1; D call uncertain. From germline, CDR1 is SQVTM and CDR2 ANQGSEA. The CDR3 has 11 amino acids. The V end was cut by 7 bases, the J end by 3 bases, with 10 bases between. In DNA form, the CDR3 reads TGCAGCGCCGGAAATGGCTACGAGCAGTACTTC. This translates into CSAGNGYEQYF.

This clone occurred a few times. The chain recombines TRBV9 with TRBJ2-1; TRBD2 matches 9 bases. The germline V gene has CDR1 SGDLS and CDR2 YYNGEE. V was clipped by 3 bases and J by 3 bases; unmatched bases: 4. This CDR3 comprises 15 residues. The CDR3 loop reads CASSGSGSIYNEQFF. As DNA, the CDR3 is TGTGCCAGCAGCGGTAGCGGGAGTATCTACAATGAGCAGTTCTTC.

The chain recombines TRBV13 with TRBJ1-5; TRBD1 is a possible D gene (6 bases). V lost 5 bases, J lost 4 bases, and 18 bases lay in between. Per the germline V gene, CDR1 is PRHDT and CDR2 is FYEKMQ (reference sequence). This CDR3 region has 16 residues. The CDR3 DNA follows: TGTGCCAGCAGCCGATACAGGGTCGGAGTGAATCAGCCCCAGCATTTT. Its protein is CASSRYRVGVNQPQHF.

The CDR3: CASSLRGVEQFF. DNA for the CDR3: TGTGCCAGCAGTTTGAGAGGGGTTGAGCAGTTCTTC. This chain joins TRBV28 and TRBJ2-1; the D call may be TRBD1 or TRBD2 (5 bases each). CDR1 and CDR2 from the germline V gene are MDHEN and SYDVKM. The V end was cut by 3 bases, the J end by 9 bases, with 9 bases between. This CDR3 region has 12 residues.

This chain connects TRBV19 to TRBJ2-1; D is ambiguous. This CDR3 is built from 14 residues. CDR1 and CDR2 from the germline V gene are LNHDA and SQIVND (reference sequence). Trimming removed 3 bases at V and 8 bases at J, with 14 bases between. As DNA, the CDR3 is TGTGCCAGTAGTATCGGGTGGGCTACCGATGAGCAGTTCTTC. Amino acid sequence: CASSIGWATDEQFF.

This sequence joins TRBV28 and TRBJ2-1, with 8 bases matching TRBD1. The CDR3 runs 15 residues. V shed 3 bases, J shed 4 bases, and the junction held 5 bases outside the gene matches. CDR1 MDHEN and CDR2 SYDVKM come from the germline V gene. For the CDR3, the DNA is TGTGCCAGCAGTTTGACCGGGACAGGTTACAATGAGCAGTTCTTC. Its translation is CASSLTGTGYNEQFF. Together with reference TRBV28 and TRBJ2-1, the CDR3 gives the full variable domain: DVKVTQSSRYLVKRTGEKVFLECVQDMDHENMFWYRQDPGLGLRLIYFSYDVKMKEKGDIPEGYSVSREKKERFSLILESASTNQTSMYLCASSLTGTGYNEQFFGPGTRLTVL.

This chain uses TRBV5-1 with TRBJ2-7, with 7 nucleotides matching TRBD2. Trimming removed 2 bases from V and 0 bases from J; junction bases left unmatched: 5. Germline V gene sequence: CDR1 SGHRS, CDR2 YFSETQ. The CDR3 loop spans 15 amino acids. CDR3 sequence reads: CASSLSGGSSYEQYF. The CDR3, as DNA: TGCGCCAGCAGCTTAAGTGGCGGGAGCTCCTACGAGCAGTACTTC.

The chain couples TRBV6-5 to TRBJ1-1; D gene unclear. CDR1 and CDR2 from the germline V gene are MNHEY and SVGAGI. This CDR3 spans 13 amino acids. Trimming shortened V by 7 bases and J by 0 bases, and 9 bases separated the two germline ends. In DNA form, the CDR3 reads TGTGCCAGCATTGGCAGAATGAACACTGAAGCTTTCTTT. This sequence encodes CASIGRMNTEAFF.

The genes are TRBV3-1 (or the pseudogene TRBV3-2) and TRBJ2-2; 9 bases are a match to TRBD1. CDR3 length equals 16 residues. Per the germline V gene, CDR1 is LGHDT and CDR2 is YNNKEL (reference sequence). V dropped 4 bases and J dropped 4; count of bases not matched to a gene: 7. CDR3 DNA sequence: TGTGCCAGCAGCCTAGGACAGGGGCTCGGCACCGGGGAGCTGTTTTTT. Its translation is CASSLGQGLGTGELFF.

The V call is TRBV28, the J call TRBJ1-1, with 9 bases aligning to TRBD1. The CDR3 has 14 amino acids. Germline CDR1 is MDHEN and CDR2 is SYDVKM. The V gene end was trimmed by 7 bases and the J gene end by 5 bases; junction bases not matched to a gene: 8. The CDR3 DNA is TGTGCCAGCACGCCGACAGGGGGGCGAACTGAAGCTTTCTTT. This codes for CASTPTGGRTEAFF.

The genes are TRBV7-2 and TRBJ2-7; 7 bases are shared with TRBD2. With V trimmed by 3 bases and J by 3 bases, 8 bases remained unmatched. CDR1 and CDR2 (germline): SGHTA, FQGNSA. CDR3 length equals 15 residues. CDR3 region: CASSFPPGGNYEQYF. DNA of the CDR3: TGTGCCAGCAGCTTCCCACCCGGGGGGAACTACGAGCAGTACTTC.

The chain has TRBV7-9 and TRBJ1-1; D is uncertain. The V end lost 5 bases, the J end lost 1 base, and 11 bases lay between the germline ends. The CDR3 sequence is 14 residues long. Germline V gene data show CDR1 as SEHNR and CDR2 as FQNEAQ (reference sequence). CDR3 amino acids: CASSAETGNTEAFF. CDR3 bases: TGTGCCAGCAGCGCAGAGACGGGGAACACTGAAGCTTTCTTT.

V and J are TRBV7-9 and TRBJ1-1; D is unresolved. Germline loops: CDR1 SEHNR, CDR2 FQNEAQ (reference sequence). V lost 4 bases and J 0 bases, leaving 15 bases between the germline ends. The CDR3 runs to 16 residues. The CDR3, as DNA: TGTGCCAGCAGCTCCCCCAGAGCGCTTATGAACACTGAAGCTTTCTTT. Translating it yields CASSSPRALMNTEAFF.

V gene TRBV6-6 combines with J gene TRBJ1-5; D perhaps matches TRBD1 (5 bases). Germline CDR1 MNHNY, CDR2 SVGAGI (reference sequence). Deletions cut 4 bases from V and 1 base from J, with 14 bases between. The CDR3 extends over 16 amino acids. The CDR3 DNA reads TGTGCCAGCAGTTCGCGAGAACGACAGAGCAATCAGCCCCAGCATTTT. It codes for CASSSRERQSNQPQHF.

This chain connects TRBV27 to TRBJ2-1; the match to TRBD1 covers 11 bases. The V segment lost 4 bases and the J segment 8 bases; nucleotides outside the gene matches: 7. The CDR3 has 15 residues. Germline CDR1 reads MNHEY; CDR2 reads SMNVEV (reference sequence). CDR3 residues: CASSSGTGGRYEQFF. DNA of the CDR3: TGTGCCAGCAGTTCCGGGACAGGGGGGAGGTATGAGCAGTTCTTC.

This clone was seen a handful of times. This rearrangement joins TRBV12-1 to TRBJ1-5. TRBV12-1 is described as a pseudogene. The CDR3 covers 16 residues. CDR3 nucleotides: TGTGCCAGCAGCTTTGTTCGGGGGGGTAGCAATCAGCCCCAGCATTTT. Its protein is CASSFVRGGSNQPQHF.

The chain recombines TRBV28 with TRBJ2-1; 10 nucleotides agree with TRBD2. Germline lookup yields CDR1 MDHEN and CDR2 SYDVKM. The CDR3 length is 16 residues. The trim removed 6 bases at V and 1 base at J, leaving 6 bases unmatched. The CDR3 loop reads CASSQKREGSYNEQFF. The CDR3 coding sequence is TGTGCCAGCAGCCAAAAGCGGGAGGGATCCTACAATGAGCAGTTCTTC.

The V call is TRBV11-2, the J call TRBJ2-7, with D unclear. Germline V gives CDR1 SGHAT, CDR2 FQNNGV. V was pared by 2 bases and J by 1 base, with 9 bases between. This CDR3 is built from 14 residues. CDR3 residues: CASSLTPGSYEQYF. CDR3 DNA: TGTGCCAGCAGCTTAACCCCGGGTTCCTACGAGCAGTACTTC.

The chain is built from TRBV28 and TRBJ1-1; D unresolved. The germline V gene has CDR1 MDHEN and CDR2 SYDVKM. Trimming stripped 4 bases from V and 1 base from J, with 10 bases between. This CDR3 spans 14 amino acids. The CDR3 loop is CASSYPGANTEAFF. CDR3 nucleotide sequence: TGTGCCAGCAGTTACCCAGGAGCGAACACTGAAGCTTTCTTT.

This chain uses TRBV11-2 with TRBJ2-1; 7 bases agree with TRBD1. Germline trimming cut 2 bases from V and 0 bases from J; bases unmatched to any gene: 4. CDR3 length: 16 residues. The germline V gene has CDR1 SGHAT and CDR2 FQNNGV. DNA for the CDR3: TGTGCCAGCAGCTTACGGGACAGAAGCTCCTACAATGAGCAGTTCTTC. Translation: CASSLRDRSSYNEQFF.

This clone was seen a single time. The gene calls are TRBV7-9 and TRBJ1-3; TRBD1 might be the D (5 bases). Germline V gene sequence: CDR1 SEHNR, CDR2 FQNEAQ (reference sequence). The CDR3 runs to 16 residues. Trimming removed 1 base from V and 3 bases from J, with 13 bases in between. The DNA for the CDR3 is TGTGCCAGCAGCTTAGGTCTCCAGGGCTTTGGAAACACCATATATTTT. Translation gives CASSLGLQGFGNTIYF. Combining the CDR3 with reference TRBV7-9 and TRBJ1-3 gives the whole variable domain DTGVSQNPRHKITKRGQNVTFRCDPISEHNRLYWYRQTLGQGPEFLTYFQNEAQLEKSRLLSDRFSAERPKGSFSTLEIQRTEQGDSAMYLCASSLGLQGFGNTIYFGEGSWLTVV.

This chain uses TRBV9 with TRBJ2-1; TRBD2 aligns across 9 bases. CDR1 is SGDLS, CDR2 YYNGEE, per germline. The CDR3 consists of 15 residues. Trimming removed 3 bases from V and 12 bases from J; junction bases left unmatched: 13. DNA for the CDR3: TGTGCCAGCAGCGGAGGGGGGACTAGCCACCGAGGGCAGTTCTTC. Protein sequence: CASSGGGTSHRGQFF.

The V and J genes are TRBV4-1 and TRBJ2-2, with TRBD2 matching 8 bases. The CDR3 is made up of 16 amino acids. CDR1 is MGHRA, CDR2 YSYEKL, per germline. The V gene end was trimmed by 2 bases and the J gene end by 2 bases; junction bases not matched to a gene: 4. The CDR3 spells CASSQLAGLNTGELFF. DNA of the CDR3: TGCGCCAGCAGCCAACTAGCGGGTCTTAACACCGGGGAGCTGTTTTTT.

The rearrangement uses TRBV3-1 (or the pseudogene TRBV3-2) and TRBJ2-7; TRBD2 agrees at 7 bases. The germline gives CDR1 LGHDT, CDR2 YNNKEL (reference sequence). This CDR3 comprises 14 residues. Trimming took 0 bases from V and 3 from J; bases not matched to a gene: 2. In nucleotides, the CDR3 is TGTGCCAGCAGCCAAGATGGCGGGAGCTACGAGCAGTACTTC. This translates into CASSQDGGSYEQYF.

This clone was observed a single time. The chain links TRBV19 to TRBJ1-3; TRBD1 aligns across 7 bases. Losses at the gene ends were 3 bases for V and 4 bases for J; bases not matched to a gene: 6. CDR1 and CDR2 from the germline V gene are LNHDA and SQIVND (reference sequence). This CDR3 comprises 15 residues. The CDR3 sequence: CASSIGQVRGNTIYF. For the CDR3, the DNA is TGTGCCAGTAGTATCGGACAGGTCAGAGGAAACACCATATATTTT.